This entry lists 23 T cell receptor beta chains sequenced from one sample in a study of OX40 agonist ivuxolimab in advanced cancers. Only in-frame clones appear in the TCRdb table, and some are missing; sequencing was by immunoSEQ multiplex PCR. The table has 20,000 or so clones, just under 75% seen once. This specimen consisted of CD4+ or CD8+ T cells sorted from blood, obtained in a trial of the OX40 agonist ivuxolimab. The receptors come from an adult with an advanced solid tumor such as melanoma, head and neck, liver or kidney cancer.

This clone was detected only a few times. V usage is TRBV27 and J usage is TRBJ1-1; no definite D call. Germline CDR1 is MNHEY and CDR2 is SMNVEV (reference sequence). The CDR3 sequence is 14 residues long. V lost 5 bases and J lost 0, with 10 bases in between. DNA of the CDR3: TGTGCCAGCAGTCTACTCTCGATGAACACTGAAGCTTTCTTT. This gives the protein CASSLLSMNTEAFF.

CDR3 sequence reads: CASRGPYKETQYF. The CDR3 DNA is TGTGCCAGCAGAGGGCCATACAAAGAGACCCAGTACTTC. This rearrangement joins TRBV2 to TRBJ2-5; D is unclear. The CDR3 covers 13 residues. The germline V and J ends were trimmed by 6 bases and 3 bases, with 11 bases remaining between them. Germline V gene data show CDR1 as SNHLY and CDR2 as FYNNEI.

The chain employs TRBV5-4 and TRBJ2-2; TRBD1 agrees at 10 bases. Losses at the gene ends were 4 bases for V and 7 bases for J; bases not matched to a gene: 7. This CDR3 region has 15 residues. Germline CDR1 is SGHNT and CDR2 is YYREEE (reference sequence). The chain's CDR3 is CASSTTGGRGGELFF. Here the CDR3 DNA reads TGTGCCAGCAGCACGACAGGGGGCCGGGGCGGGGAGCTGTTTTTT.

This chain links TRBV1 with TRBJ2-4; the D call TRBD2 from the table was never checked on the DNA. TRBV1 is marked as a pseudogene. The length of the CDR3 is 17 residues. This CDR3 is CTSTGRGKGLAKNIQYF. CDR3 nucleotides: TGCACCAGCACTGGGCGGGGAAAAGGACTAGCCAAAAACATTCAGTACTTC.

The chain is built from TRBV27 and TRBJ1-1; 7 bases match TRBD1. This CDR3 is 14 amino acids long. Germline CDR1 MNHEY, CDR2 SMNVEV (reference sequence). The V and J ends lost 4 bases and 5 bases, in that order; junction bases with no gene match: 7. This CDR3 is CASSSTGPWTEAFF. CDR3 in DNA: TGTGCCAGCAGTTCGACAGGGCCATGGACTGAAGCTTTCTTT.

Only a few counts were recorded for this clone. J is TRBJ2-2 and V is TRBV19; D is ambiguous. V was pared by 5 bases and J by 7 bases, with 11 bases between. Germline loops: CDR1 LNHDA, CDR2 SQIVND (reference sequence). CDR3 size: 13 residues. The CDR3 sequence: CASSERVDGELFF. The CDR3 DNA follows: TGTGCCAGTAGTGAAAGGGTGGACGGGGAGCTGTTTTTT.

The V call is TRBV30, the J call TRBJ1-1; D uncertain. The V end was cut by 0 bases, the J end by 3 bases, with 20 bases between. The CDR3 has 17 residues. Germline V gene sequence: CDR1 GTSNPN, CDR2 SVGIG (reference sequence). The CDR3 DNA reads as TGTGCCTGGAGTGTGGGCCGGGGAAGGGTGCAAGACACTGAAGCTTTCTTT. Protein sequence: CAWSVGRGRVQDTEAFF.

CDR3 in amino acids: CASSLTAGRSPYPSYEQYF. Written as DNA, the CDR3 is TGTGCCAGCAGTTTAACGGCAGGGCGGAGTCCTTATCCGAGCTACGAGCAGTACTTC. The genes are TRBV27 and TRBJ2-7, with D possibly matching TRBD1 (5 bases). V lost 2 bases and J lost 3, with 26 bases in between. This CDR3 contains 19 residues. Germline CDR1 is MNHEY and CDR2 is SMNVEV (reference sequence).

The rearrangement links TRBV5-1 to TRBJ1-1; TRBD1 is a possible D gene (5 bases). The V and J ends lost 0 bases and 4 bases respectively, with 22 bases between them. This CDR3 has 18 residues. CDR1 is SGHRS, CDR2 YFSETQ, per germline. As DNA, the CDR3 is TGCGCCAGCAGCTTGGCCTCCTCAGCGCGAACGACAGTCACTGAAGCTTTCTTT. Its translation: CASSLASSARTTVTEAFF. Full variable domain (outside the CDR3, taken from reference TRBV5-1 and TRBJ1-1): KAGVTQTPRYLIKTRGQQVTLSCSPISGHRSVSWYQQTPGQGLQFLFEYFSETQRNKGNFPGRFSGRQFSNSRSEMNVSTLELGDSALYLCASSLASSARTTVTEAFFGQGTRLTVV.

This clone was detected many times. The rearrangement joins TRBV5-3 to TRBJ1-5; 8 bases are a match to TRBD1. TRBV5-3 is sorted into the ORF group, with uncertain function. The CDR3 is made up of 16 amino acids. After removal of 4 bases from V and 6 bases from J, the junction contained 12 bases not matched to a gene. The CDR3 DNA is TGTGCCAGAAGCGCCATAGGACAGGGTTTGCGTCAGCCCCAGCATTTT. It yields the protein CARSAIGQGLRQPQHF.

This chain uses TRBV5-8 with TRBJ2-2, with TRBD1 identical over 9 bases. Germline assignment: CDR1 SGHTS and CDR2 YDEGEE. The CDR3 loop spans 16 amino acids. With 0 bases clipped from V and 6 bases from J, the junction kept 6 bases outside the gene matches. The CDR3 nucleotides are TGTGCCAGCAGCTTGGAGGACAGGGGAGAGTCCGGGGAGCTGTTTTTT. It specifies CASSLEDRGESGELFF.

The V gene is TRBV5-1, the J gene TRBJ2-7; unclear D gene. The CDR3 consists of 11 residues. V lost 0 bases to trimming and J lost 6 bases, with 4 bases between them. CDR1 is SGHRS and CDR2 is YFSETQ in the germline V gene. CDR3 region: CASSLASEQYF. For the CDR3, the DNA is TGCGCCAGCAGCTTGGCCAGCGAGCAGTACTTC.

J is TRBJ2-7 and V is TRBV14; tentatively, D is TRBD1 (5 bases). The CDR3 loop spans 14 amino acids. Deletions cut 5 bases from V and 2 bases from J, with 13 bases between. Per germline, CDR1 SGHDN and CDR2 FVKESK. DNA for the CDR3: TGTGCCAGCAGCTTTCCGTGGACACCCTACGAGCAGTACTTC. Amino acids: CASSFPWTPYEQYF. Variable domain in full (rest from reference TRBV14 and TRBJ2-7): EAGVTQFPSHSVIEKGQTVTLRCDPISGHDNLYWYRRVMGKEIKFLLHFVKESKQDESGMPNNRFLAERTGGTYSTLKVQPAELEDSGVYFCASSFPWTPYEQYFGPGTRLTVT.

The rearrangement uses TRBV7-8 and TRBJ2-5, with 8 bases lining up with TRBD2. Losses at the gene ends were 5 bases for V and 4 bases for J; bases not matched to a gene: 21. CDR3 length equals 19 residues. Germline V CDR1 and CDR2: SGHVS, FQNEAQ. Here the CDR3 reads CASSAYLGAGEGLGETQYF. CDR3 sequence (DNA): TGTGCCAGCAGCGCGTACTTAGGAGCGGGAGAGGGTCTAGGAGAGACCCAGTACTTC. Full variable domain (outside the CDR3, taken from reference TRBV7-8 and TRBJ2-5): GAGVSQSPRYKVAKRGQDVALRCDPISGHVSLFWYQQALGQGPEFLTYFQNEAQLDKSGLPSDRFFAERPEGSVSTLKIQRTQQEDSAVYLCASSAYLGAGEGLGETQYFGPGTRLLVL.

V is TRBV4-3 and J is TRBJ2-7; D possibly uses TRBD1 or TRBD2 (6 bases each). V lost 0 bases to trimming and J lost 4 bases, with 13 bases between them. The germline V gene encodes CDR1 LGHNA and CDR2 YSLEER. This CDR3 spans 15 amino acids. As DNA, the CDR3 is TGCGCCAGCAGCCAAGAGGAGGGGGGCCCATACGAGCAGTACTTC. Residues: CASSQEEGGPYEQYF.

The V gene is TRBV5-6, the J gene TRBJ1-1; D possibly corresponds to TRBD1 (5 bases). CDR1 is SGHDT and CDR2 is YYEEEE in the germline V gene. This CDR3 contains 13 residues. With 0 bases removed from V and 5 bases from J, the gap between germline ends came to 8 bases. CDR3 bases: TGTGCCAGCAGCTTGGTGGGGGAGACTGAAGCTTTCTTT. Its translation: CASSLVGETEAFF.

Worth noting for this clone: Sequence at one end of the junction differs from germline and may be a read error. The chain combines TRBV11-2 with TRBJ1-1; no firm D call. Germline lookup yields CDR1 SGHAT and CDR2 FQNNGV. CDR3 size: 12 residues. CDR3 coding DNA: TGTGCCAGCAGCTTAGTGGATTCCGCCGGTCCCTTT. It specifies CASSLVDSAGPF.

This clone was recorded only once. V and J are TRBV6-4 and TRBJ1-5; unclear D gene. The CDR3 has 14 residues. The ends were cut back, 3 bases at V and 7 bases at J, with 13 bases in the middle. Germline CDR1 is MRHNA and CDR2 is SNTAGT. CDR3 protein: CASSETLVKQPQHF. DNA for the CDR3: TGTGCCAGCAGTGAAACTTTGGTTAAGCAGCCCCAGCATTTT.

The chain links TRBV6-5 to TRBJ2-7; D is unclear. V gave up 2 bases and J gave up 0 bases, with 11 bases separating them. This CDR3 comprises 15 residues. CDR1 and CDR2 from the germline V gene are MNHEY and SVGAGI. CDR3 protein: CASSYEAGASYEQYF. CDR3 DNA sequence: TGTGCCAGCAGTTACGAGGCAGGAGCCTCCTACGAGCAGTACTTC.

CDR3 residues: CASSGGTASTDTQYF. The CDR3 nucleotides read TGTGCCAGCAGTGGGGGGACGGCTAGCACAGATACGCAGTATTTT. The chain recombines TRBV2 with TRBJ2-3, with D perhaps assigned TRBD1 or TRBD2 (5 bases each). The length of the CDR3 is 15 residues. The germline CDR1 and CDR2 sequences are SNHLY and FYNNEI. The V end was cut by 4 bases, the J end by 0 bases, with 11 bases between.

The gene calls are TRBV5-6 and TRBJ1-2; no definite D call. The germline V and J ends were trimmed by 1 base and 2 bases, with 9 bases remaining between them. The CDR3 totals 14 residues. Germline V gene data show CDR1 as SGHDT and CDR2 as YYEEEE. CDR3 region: CASSLIRTNYGYTF. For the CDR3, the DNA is TGTGCCAGCAGCTTGATTCGGACCAACTATGGCTACACCTTC.

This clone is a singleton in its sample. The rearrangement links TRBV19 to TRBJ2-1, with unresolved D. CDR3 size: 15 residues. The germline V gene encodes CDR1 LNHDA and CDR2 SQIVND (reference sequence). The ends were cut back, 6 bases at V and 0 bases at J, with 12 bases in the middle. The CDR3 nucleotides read TGTGCCAGTAGCTCGGACGGTAGCTCCTACAATGAGCAGTTCTTC. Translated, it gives CASSSDGSSYNEQFF.

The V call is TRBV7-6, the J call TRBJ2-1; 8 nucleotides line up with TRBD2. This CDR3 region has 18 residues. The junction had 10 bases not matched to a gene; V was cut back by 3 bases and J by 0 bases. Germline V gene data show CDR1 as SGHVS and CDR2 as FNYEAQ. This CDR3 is CASSLYSGVSSSYNEQFF. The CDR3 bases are TGTGCCAGCAGCTTGTATAGCGGGGTCTCAAGCTCCTACAATGAGCAGTTCTTC.